Listed below are T cell receptor beta chains from one sample, sequenced in a study of long-term antiretroviral therapy in people with HIV. Using immunoSEQ multiplex PCR, the repertoire was profiled, and TCRdb retains in-frame clones only, with some absent. The profile covers 20,000 to 25,000 clones, with around 81% appearing a single time and 6% to 8.5% taken by the ten largest. Sequences were derived from unsorted PBMCs, sampled 1.5 years after starting antiretroviral therapy. The receptor source for this set is a man in his thirties or forties with HIV. CDR3s leave out the opening cysteine and the closing phenylalanine or tryptophan.

v_call: TRBV20-1; j_call: TRBJ1-1; cdr3_aa: SAFHREAF
v_call: TRBV5-1; j_call: TRBJ2-1; cdr3_aa: ASSFTSGGANEQF
v_call: TRBV6-5; j_call: TRBJ2-5; cdr3_aa: ASSYSNRETQY
v_call: TRBV7-9; j_call: TRBJ1-1; cdr3_aa: ASSQTLGGEAF
v_call: TRBV6-6; j_call: TRBJ2-1; cdr3_aa: ASRPTGDGNNEQF
v_call: TRBV19; j_call: TRBJ1-5; cdr3_aa: ASSPSRDQPQH
v_call: TRBV4-2; j_call: TRBJ1-4; cdr3_aa: ASSQVKGLREKLF
v_call: TRBV15; j_call: TRBJ2-7; cdr3_aa: ATSRDPGSPYEQY
v_call: TRBV5-1; j_call: TRBJ2-6; cdr3_aa: ASSLANSGANVLT
v_call: TRBV19; j_call: TRBJ2-7; cdr3_aa: ASSPWASGSYEQY
v_call: TRBV7-9; j_call: TRBJ2-3; cdr3_aa: ASSRGLAEGADTQY
v_call: TRBV6-6; j_call: TRBJ2-1; cdr3_aa: ASSYRGSDYNEQF
v_call: TRBV5-6; j_call: TRBJ2-5; cdr3_aa: ASIVGTGRAVETQY
v_call: TRBV6-6; j_call: TRBJ1-5; cdr3_aa: ASSSGSVQPQH
v_call: TRBV2; j_call: TRBJ2-5; cdr3_aa: ASIEDGDGQETQY
v_call: TRBV2; j_call: TRBJ1-2; cdr3_aa: ASSEAGTDYGYT
v_call: TRBV5-1; j_call: TRBJ1-1; cdr3_aa: ASSEGTGGTEAF